The 17 T cell receptor beta chains listed next were all sequenced from one sample in a study of molecular identifiers for immune sequencing clone quantification. TCRdb re-called the PCR reads through MiXCR, storing one row per CDR3 protein. The repertoire has under 350,000 distinct CDR3 sequences, about a quarter of them found once; the top ten carry about 0.73%. Material for sequencing was naive CD8+ T cells from blood, with Jurkat cell RNA spiked in. The subset here: FACS-sorted CD8+CD4-CCR7+CD45RA+ naive T cells. These receptors came from a human donor in good health. Some libraries in this study had Jurkat cell RNA spiked in.

This chain links TRBV7-9 with TRBJ1-3, with D maybe TRBD1 (5 bases). The CDR3 has 18 residues. Looked up from germline, CDR1 is SEHNR and CDR2 is FQNEAQ (reference sequence). Trimming shortened V by 2 bases and J by 0 bases, and 17 bases separated the two germline ends. This CDR3 is CASSLYAGWDLSGNTIYF. The CDR3 DNA follows: TGTGCCAGCAGCTTATACGCCGGTTGGGACCTCTCTGGAAACACCATATATTTT.

This clonotype has more than one count but fewer than ten. The chain has TRBV20-1 and TRBJ2-7; 9 positions agree with TRBD2. V lost 0 bases and J lost 2; bases outside the gene matches: 2. The CDR3 loop spans 14 amino acids. Germline-derived CDR1 and CDR2 are DFQATT and SNEGSKA (reference sequence). The CDR3 spells CSARDIAGAYEQYF. The CDR3 DNA reads TGCAGTGCTAGAGATATAGCGGGAGCCTACGAGCAGTACTTC.

With regard to this clonotype: This may be a read error, as it is one base from a much larger clone. The rearrangement links TRBV20-1 to TRBJ2-7; 7 nucleotides match TRBD2. This CDR3 has 15 amino acids. Germline CDR1 and CDR2: DFQATT and SNEGSKA (reference sequence). The V gene end was trimmed by 3 bases and the J gene end by 2 bases; junction bases not matched to a gene: 10. In DNA form, the CDR3 reads TGCAGTGCTAGTCCCGAGGGAGGGATAGCCTACGAGCAGTACTTC. Its protein product is CSASPEGGIAYEQYF.

As to this clonotype: Being one base from a much bigger clone, this may be a read error. The rearrangement uses TRBV20-1 and TRBJ1-1; tentatively, D is TRBD1 (5 bases). Per the germline V gene, CDR1 is DFQATT and CDR2 is SNEGSKA (reference sequence). Trimming cost V 0 bases and J 11 bases, with 22 bases left between them. The CDR3 runs 15 residues. The CDR3 nucleotides are TGCAGTGCTAGAGAGGCCGGGACGACGGAACCTCGGGCTTTCTTT. This gives the protein CSAREAGTTEPRAFF.

This clonotype was seen more than once but under ten times. This may stem from a read error, because a much larger clone lies one nucleotide away. The genes are TRBV7-2 and TRBJ2-7, with 7 bases that match TRBD2. This CDR3 comprises 13 residues. Germline-derived CDR1 and CDR2 are SGHTA and FQGNSA. V gave up 0 bases and J gave up 9 bases; unmatched junction bases: 5. CDR3 DNA sequence: TGTGCCAGCAGCTTAGCGCGCGGGGGTGGGCAGTACTTC. Its translation is CASSLARGGGQYF. Filled out from reference TRBV7-2 and TRBJ2-7, the complete variable domain reads GAGVSQSPSNKVTEKGKDVELRCDPISGHTALYWYRQSLGQGLEFLIYFQGNSAPDKSGLPSDRFSAERTGGSVSTLTIQRTQQEDSAVYLCASSLARGGGQYFGPGTRLTVT.

The J gene is TRBJ1-4, the V gene TRBV21-1. TRBV21-1 corresponds to a pseudogene. The CDR3 sequence is 15 residues long. The CDR3: CASSKAPATSEKLFF. Written as DNA, the CDR3 is TGTGCCAGCAGCAAAGCGCCCGCAACTAGTGAAAAACTGTTTTTT.

This clonotype was found a few times. This rearrangement joins TRBV5-6 to TRBJ2-1; 8 nucleotides align to TRBD2. This CDR3 is built from 15 residues. Germline CDR1 and CDR2: SGHDT and YYEEEE. Germline trimming cut 3 bases from V and 6 bases from J; bases unmatched to any gene: 8. The CDR3 sequence: CASSSTGLVPNEQFF. The DNA for the CDR3 is TGTGCCAGCAGCTCTACGGGACTAGTCCCCAATGAGCAGTTCTTC.

A remark on this clonotype: This may arise from a read error, as a much more abundant clone is one base away. The V and J genes are TRBV5-4 and TRBJ1-4, with 9 bases aligning to TRBD1. The CDR3 is 14 residues long. The germline V gene has CDR1 SGHNT and CDR2 YYREEE (reference sequence). The CDR3 region has the DNA TGTGCCAGCAGCCCGGACAGGGGAAATGAAAAACTGTTATTT. Protein: CASSPDRGNEKLLF.

This clonotype came up a few times. The rearrangement uses TRBV10-3 and TRBJ2-7, with D maybe TRBD1 (6 bases). The V and J ends lost 5 bases and 5 bases respectively, with 16 bases between them. The germline gives CDR1 ENHRY, CDR2 SYGVKD. This CDR3 is 14 amino acids long. The CDR3 here is CAISWTVGSDEQYF. The DNA of the CDR3 is TGTGCCATCAGTTGGACAGTGGGGTCCGACGAGCAGTACTTC.

The V and J genes are TRBV12-3 or TRBV12-4 and TRBJ2-3, with 8 bases matching TRBD2. Trimming cost V 5 bases and J 0 bases; bases outside gene matches: 7. The CDR3 sequence is 16 residues long. The CDR3 loop reads CASSPRAGGSTDTQYF. CDR3 in DNA: TGTGCCAGCAGTCCCCGGGCGGGAGGCAGCACAGATACGCAGTATTTT.

The chain uses TRBV20-1 and TRBJ2-7; D unclear. V gave up 6 bases and J gave up 1 base, with 16 bases separating them. This CDR3 has 14 amino acids. Germline V lookup: CDR1 DFQATT, CDR2 SNEGSKA (reference sequence). Written as DNA, the CDR3 is TGCAGTGCGTCCGTGGCAGAATTTTCCTACGAGCAGTACTTC. Protein: CSASVAEFSYEQYF.

Of note for this clonotype: A much larger clone is a single base away; this may be a read error. This chain joins TRBV7-9 and TRBJ2-5, with D perhaps TRBD2 (5 bases). Germline V lookup: CDR1 SEHNR, CDR2 FQNEAQ (reference sequence). The V and J ends lost 4 bases and 2 bases respectively, with 20 bases between them. This CDR3 comprises 17 residues. The chain's CDR3 is CASSSILAWTGQETQYF. CDR3 DNA: TGTGCCAGCAGCTCCATCCTCGCCTGGACTGGGCAAGAGACCCAGTACTTC.

As regards this clonotype: A read error is possible here, since a much larger clone lies one base away. The conserved phenylalanine or tryptophan is not found at the CDR3 terminus, so this likely reflects a read error. The genes are TRBV29-1 and TRBJ2-7; 8 bases are a match to TRBD2. V trimming: 3 bases; J trimming: 4 bases; junction bases outside the gene matches: 5. CDR1 and CDR2 from the germline V gene are SQVTM and ANQGSEA. The CDR3 has 13 amino acids. In DNA form, the CDR3 reads TGCAGCGTTGAGGACGGGGGGGTGTACGAGCAGTACTCC. Protein sequence: CSVEDGGVYEQYS.

V usage is TRBV7-9 and J usage is TRBJ1-5, with 9 bases that match TRBD1. V trimming: 1 base; J trimming: 5 bases; junction bases outside the gene matches: 6. This CDR3 has 16 residues. The V gene's germline CDR1 is SEHNR and CDR2 FQNEAQ (reference sequence). The CDR3 spells CASSLVRTGEDQPQHF. The CDR3 region has the DNA TGTGCCAGCAGCTTAGTAAGGACAGGGGAGGATCAGCCCCAGCATTTT.

This clonotype was detected ten times or more. The J gene is TRBJ1-1, the V gene TRBV29-1; TRBD1 agrees at 9 bases. CDR1 SQVTM and CDR2 ANQGSEA come from the germline V gene. Trimming took 0 bases from V and 12 from J; bases not matched to a gene: 8. The CDR3 runs to 13 residues. CDR3 residues: CSVEDPGDRETFF. Written as DNA, the CDR3 is TGCAGCGTTGAAGATCCTGGGGACAGGGAAACTTTCTTT.

This clonotype turned up a few times. The chain joins TRBV25-1 to TRBJ2-1; D may be TRBD1 (6 bases). Germline V gene lookup returns CDR1 MGHDK and CDR2 SYGVNS. V shed 7 bases and J shed 9 bases, with 10 bases lying between them. The CDR3 has 11 residues. Here the CDR3 DNA reads TGTGCCAGCATTCAGGGGTCTGAGCAGTTCTTC. It encodes CASIQGSEQFF.

This clonotype was observed at least ten times. The CDR3 protein is CASSYDNGEAFF. The CDR3 DNA reads TGTGCCAGCAGTTATGACAACGGTGAAGCTTTCTTT. V gene TRBV6-6 combines with J gene TRBJ1-1; D unresolved. V was shortened by 3 bases and J by 7 bases, with 9 bases between the two germline ends. Germline CDR1 reads MNHNY; CDR2 reads SVGAGI (reference sequence). The CDR3 is made up of 12 amino acids.